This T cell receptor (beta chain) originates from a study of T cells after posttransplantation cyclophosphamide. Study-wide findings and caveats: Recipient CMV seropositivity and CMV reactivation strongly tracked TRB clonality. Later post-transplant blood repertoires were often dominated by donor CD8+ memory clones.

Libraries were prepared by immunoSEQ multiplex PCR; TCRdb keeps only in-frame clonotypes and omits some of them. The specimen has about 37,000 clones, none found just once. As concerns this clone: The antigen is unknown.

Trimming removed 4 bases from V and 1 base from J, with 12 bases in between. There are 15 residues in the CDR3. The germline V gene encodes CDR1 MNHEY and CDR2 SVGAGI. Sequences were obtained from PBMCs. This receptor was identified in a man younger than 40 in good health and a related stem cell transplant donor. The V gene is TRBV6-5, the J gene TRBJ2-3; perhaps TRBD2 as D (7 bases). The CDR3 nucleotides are TGTGCCAGCAGTTTGGGGGGGGCGCGCACAGATACGCAGTATTTT. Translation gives CASSLGGARTDTQYF.